Listed below are T cell receptor beta chains from one sample, sequenced in a study of naive and memory T cell subsets. TCRdb re-analysed the UMI-ligation and nested PCR reads in MiXCR, keeping a single row per CDR3 protein. Of around 90,000 distinct CDR3 sequences listed, roughly 7% are singletons. Sequenced input: central memory CD4+ T cells from blood. The receptors stem from a human donor in good health. CDR3s include the opening cysteine and the closing phenylalanine or tryptophan. D genes are given only for firm matches. Clone size, where shown, is once, few, many, or a class for clones that have expanded.

>TRBV4-1|many|-|TRBJ2-2
CASSQERTGELFF
TGCGCCAGCAGCCAAGAGAGGACCGGGGAGCTGTTTTTT
>TRBV29-1|many|-|TRBJ1-4
CSVESRGAREKLFF
TGCAGCGTTGAGAGTCGAGGGGCAAGAGAAAAACTGTTTTTT
>TRBV6-2/TRBV6-3|many|TRBD2|TRBJ2-1
CASSQRGPQFF
TGTGCCAGCAGCCAGCGGGGGCCCCAGTTCTTC
>TRBV30|-|TRBD2|TRBJ2-2
CAWSGTSVTGELFF
TGTGCCTGGAGTGGGACTAGCGTCACCGGGGAGCTGTTTTTT
>TRBV6-2/TRBV6-3|-|-|TRBJ2-3
CASRPLRATDTQYF
TGTGCCAGCAGGCCTCTCCGGGCGACAGATACGCAGTATTTT
>TRBV12-3/TRBV12-4|-|-|TRBJ1-1
CASSLAYGGGRNTEAFF
TGTGCCAGCAGTTTAGCGTATGGGGGGGGGAGAAACACTGAAGCTTTCTTT
>TRBV7-2|-|-|TRBJ2-7
CASSLDPPNSRYPEQYF
TGTGCCAGCAGCTTAGACCCACCAAACAGCCGTTATCCCGAGCAGTACTTC
>TRBV5-5|few|TRBD1|TRBJ2-6
CASSPGQGPSVRGGANVLTF
TGTGCCAGCAGCCCCGGACAGGGCCCCTCCGTCCGTGGTGGGGCCAACGTCCTGACTTTC
>TRBV5-1|many|TRBD1|TRBJ2-7
CASSGTGPSYEQYF
TGCGCCAGCAGCGGGACAGGACCCTCCTACGAGCAGTACTTC
>TRBV5-1|-|TRBD1|TRBJ2-1
CASSPGQGQPEQFF
TGCGCCAGCAGCCCCGGACAGGGGCAGCCGGAGCAGTTCTTC
>TRBV6-1|many|-|TRBJ1-5
CASRDTLNQPQHF
TGTGCCAGCAGGGACACTCTCAATCAGCCCCAGCATTTT
>TRBV15|few|-|TRBJ2-5
CATSRVSRDGGETQYF
TGTGCCACCAGCAGAGTCTCACGGGATGGAGGAGAGACCCAGTACTTC
>TRBV30|few|-|TRBJ2-7
CAWKALYEQYF
TGTGCCTGGAAGGCCCTCTACGAGCAGTACTTC
>TRBV5-5|many|-|TRBJ2-1
CASSLGGATYNEQFF
TGTGCCAGCAGCTTAGGGGGGGCCACCTACAATGAGCAGTTCTTC
>TRBV20-1|many|TRBD2|TRBJ2-1
CSATMWGRGTSYNNEQFF
TGCAGTGCAACGATGTGGGGGAGGGGGACTAGCTACAACAATGAGCAGTTCTTC
>TRBV11-2|-|-|TRBJ2-7
CASSPRGTGAYEQYF
TGTGCCAGCAGCCCGAGGGGGACGGGAGCCTACGAGCAGTACTTC